This TCR beta chain originates from a study of vaccination and CD4 T cells after COVID-19. At the level of the study: Convalescent donors were composed of six males and four females, of whom two were Hispanic. Every participant was given two doses of BNT162b2 or mRNA-1273 vaccine.

An Oncomine TCR Beta short-read assay was used to sequence the DNA from cultured CD4+ T cells. Each CDR3 protein gets one entry after TCRdb re-called the PCR reads with MiXCR. The sample lists about 12,000 distinct CDR3 sequences; approximately 58% were seen once. Notes on this clonotype: The antigen is undetermined.

Treatment: approximately 9-day PBMC culture with coronavirus spike peptide pools or control peptides (ViraFEST assay). Study-wide results and caveats: Researchers report that a median about 86% of reactive clones in convalescent patients surfaced only post-vaccination.

This CDR3 is built from 13 residues. Looked up from germline, CDR1 is SGHNT and CDR2 is YYREEE (reference sequence). Trimming stripped 4 bases from V and 2 bases from J, with 4 bases between. Material for sequencing was CD4+ T cells from blood, cultured in vitro. The TCR sequence derives from a human donor who had recovered from COVID-19. The chain is built from TRBV5-4 and TRBJ2-6; D unresolved. Here the CDR3 reads CASSQTGANVLTF. DNA for the CDR3: TGTGCCAGCAGCCAGACTGGGGCCAACGTCCTGACTTTC.